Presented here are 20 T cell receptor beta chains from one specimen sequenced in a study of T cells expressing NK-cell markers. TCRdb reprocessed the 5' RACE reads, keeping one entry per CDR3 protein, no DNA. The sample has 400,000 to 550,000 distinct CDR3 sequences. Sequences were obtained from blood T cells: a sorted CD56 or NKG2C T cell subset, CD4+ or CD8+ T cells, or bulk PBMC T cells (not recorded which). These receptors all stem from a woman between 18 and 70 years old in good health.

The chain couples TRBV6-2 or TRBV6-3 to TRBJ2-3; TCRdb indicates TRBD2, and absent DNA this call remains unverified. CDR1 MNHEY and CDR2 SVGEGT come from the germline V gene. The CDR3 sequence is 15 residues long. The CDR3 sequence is CASSSQRMITDTQYF.

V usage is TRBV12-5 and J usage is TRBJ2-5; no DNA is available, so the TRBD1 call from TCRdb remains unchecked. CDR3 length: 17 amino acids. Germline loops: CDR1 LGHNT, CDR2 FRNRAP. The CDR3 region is CASGFGHGMTGGETQYF.

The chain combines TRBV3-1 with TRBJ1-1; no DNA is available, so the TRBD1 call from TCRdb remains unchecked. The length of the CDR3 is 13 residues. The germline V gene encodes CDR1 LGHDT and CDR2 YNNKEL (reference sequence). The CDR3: CASSQGRDAEAFF.

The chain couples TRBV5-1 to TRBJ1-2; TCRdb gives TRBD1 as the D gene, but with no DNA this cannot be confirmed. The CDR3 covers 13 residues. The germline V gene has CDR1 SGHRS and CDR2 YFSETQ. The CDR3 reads CASSDDSAGGYTF.

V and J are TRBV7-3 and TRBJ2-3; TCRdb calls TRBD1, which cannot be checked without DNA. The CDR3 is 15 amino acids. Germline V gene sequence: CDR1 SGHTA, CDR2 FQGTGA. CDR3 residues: CASSLAHQRGDTQYF.

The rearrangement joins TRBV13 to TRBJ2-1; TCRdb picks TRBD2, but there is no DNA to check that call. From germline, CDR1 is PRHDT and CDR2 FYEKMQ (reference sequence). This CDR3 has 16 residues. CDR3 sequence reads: CASSGPGLASYNEQFF. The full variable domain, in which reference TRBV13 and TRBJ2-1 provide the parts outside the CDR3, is AAGVIQSPRHLIKEKRETATLKCYPIPRHDTVYWYQQGPGQDPQFLISFYEKMQSDKGSIPDRFSAQQFSDYHSELNMSSLELGDSALYFCASSGPGLASYNEQFFGPGTRLTVL.

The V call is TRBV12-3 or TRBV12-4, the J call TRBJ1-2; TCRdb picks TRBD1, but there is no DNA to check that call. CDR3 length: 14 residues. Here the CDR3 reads CASSWTGGAYGYTF.

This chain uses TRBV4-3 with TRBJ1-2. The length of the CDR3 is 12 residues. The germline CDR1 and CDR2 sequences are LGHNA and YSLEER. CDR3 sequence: CASSQDSYGYTF.

This CDR3 reads CASSSLTGTGELFF. The V and J genes are TRBV28 and TRBJ2-2; the TRBD2 assignment by TCRdb is unverifiable without DNA. The germline V gene has CDR1 MDHEN and CDR2 SYDVKM. This CDR3 comprises 14 residues.

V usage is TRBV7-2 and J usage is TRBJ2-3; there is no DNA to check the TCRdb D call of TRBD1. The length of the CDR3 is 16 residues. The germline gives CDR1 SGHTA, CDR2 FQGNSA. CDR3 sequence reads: CASSLGHWDSTDTQYF.

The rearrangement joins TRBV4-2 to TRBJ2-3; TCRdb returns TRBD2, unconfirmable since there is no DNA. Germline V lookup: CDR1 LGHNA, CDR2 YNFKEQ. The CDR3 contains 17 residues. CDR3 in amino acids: CASSHASSGTSTDTQYF.

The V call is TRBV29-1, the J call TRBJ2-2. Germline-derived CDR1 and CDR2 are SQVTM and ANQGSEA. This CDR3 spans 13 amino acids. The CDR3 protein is CSVVQQNTGELFF.

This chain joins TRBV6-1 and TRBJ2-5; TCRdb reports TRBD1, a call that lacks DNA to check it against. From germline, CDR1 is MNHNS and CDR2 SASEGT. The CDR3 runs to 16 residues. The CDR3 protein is CASTRGTGEYQETQYF.

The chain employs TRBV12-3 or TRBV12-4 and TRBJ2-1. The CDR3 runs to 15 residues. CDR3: CASSQAGASYNEQFF.

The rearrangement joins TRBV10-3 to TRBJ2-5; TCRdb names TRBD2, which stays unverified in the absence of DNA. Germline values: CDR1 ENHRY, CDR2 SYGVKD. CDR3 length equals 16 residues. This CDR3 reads CAISELIAGVGETQYF.

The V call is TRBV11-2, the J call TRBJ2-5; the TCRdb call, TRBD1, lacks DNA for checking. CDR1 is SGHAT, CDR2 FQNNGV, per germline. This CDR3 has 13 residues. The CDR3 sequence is CASSPGVLETQYF.

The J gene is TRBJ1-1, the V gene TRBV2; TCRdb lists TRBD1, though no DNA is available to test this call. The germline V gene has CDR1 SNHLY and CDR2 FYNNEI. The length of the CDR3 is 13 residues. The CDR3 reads CASSDEGGTEAFF.

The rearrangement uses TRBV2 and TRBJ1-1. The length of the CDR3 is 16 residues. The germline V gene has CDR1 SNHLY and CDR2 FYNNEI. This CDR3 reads CASSEGYPTTNTEAFF. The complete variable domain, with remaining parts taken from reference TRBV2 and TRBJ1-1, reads EPEVTQTPSHQVTQMGQEVILRCVPISNHLYFYWYRQILGQKVEFLVSFYNNEISEKSEIFDDQFSVERPDGSNFTLKIRSTKLEDSAMYFCASSEGYPTTNTEAFFGQGTRLTVV.

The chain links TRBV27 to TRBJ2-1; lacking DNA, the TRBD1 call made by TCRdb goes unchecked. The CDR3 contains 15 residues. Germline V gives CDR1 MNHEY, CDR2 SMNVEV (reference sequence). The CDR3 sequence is CASSLSAGKGNEQFF.

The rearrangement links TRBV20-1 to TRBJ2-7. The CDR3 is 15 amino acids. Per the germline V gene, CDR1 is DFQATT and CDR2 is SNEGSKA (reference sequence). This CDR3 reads CSAPTLTGSSYEQYF.